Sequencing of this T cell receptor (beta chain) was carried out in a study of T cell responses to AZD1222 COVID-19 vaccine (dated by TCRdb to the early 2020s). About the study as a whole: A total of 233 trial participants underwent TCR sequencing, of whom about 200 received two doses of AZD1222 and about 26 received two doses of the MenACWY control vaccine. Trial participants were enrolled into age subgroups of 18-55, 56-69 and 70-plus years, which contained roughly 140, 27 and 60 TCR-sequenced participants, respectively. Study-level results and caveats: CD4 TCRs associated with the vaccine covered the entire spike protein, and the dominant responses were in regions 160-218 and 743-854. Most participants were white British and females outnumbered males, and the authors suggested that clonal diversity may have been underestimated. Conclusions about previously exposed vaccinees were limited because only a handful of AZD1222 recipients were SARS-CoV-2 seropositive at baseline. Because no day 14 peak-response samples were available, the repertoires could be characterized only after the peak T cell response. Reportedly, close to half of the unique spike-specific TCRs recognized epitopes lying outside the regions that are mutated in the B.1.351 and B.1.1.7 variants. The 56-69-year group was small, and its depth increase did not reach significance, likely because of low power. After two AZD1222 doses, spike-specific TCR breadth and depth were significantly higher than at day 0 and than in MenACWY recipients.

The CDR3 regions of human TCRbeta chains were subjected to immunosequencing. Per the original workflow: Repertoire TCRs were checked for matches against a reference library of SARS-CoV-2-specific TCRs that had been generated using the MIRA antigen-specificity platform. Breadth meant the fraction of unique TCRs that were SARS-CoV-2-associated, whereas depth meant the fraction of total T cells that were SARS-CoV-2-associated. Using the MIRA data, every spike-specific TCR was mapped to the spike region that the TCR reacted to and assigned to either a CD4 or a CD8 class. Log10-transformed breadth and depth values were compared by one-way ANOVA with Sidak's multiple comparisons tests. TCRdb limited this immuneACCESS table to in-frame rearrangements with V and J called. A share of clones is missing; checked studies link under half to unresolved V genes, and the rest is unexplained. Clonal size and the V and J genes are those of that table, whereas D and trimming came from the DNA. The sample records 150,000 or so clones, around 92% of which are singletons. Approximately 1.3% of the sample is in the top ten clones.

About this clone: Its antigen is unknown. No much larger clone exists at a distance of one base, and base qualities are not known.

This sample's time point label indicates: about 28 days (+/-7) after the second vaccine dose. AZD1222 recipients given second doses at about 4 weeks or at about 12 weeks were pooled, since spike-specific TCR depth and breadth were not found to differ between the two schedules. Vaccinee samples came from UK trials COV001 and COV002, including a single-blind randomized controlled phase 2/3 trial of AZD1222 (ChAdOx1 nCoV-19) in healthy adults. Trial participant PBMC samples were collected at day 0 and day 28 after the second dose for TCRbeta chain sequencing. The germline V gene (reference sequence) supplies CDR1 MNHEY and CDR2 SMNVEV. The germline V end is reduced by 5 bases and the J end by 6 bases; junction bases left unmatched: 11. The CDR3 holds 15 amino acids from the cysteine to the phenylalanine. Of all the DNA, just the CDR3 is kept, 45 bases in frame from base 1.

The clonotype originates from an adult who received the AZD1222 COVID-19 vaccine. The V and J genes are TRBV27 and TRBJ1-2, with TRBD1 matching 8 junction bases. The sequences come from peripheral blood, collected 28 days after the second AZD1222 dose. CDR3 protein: CASSHQGARTDGYTF. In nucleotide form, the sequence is TGTGCCAGCAGTCATCAGGGGGCGCGGACGGATGGCTACACCTTC.